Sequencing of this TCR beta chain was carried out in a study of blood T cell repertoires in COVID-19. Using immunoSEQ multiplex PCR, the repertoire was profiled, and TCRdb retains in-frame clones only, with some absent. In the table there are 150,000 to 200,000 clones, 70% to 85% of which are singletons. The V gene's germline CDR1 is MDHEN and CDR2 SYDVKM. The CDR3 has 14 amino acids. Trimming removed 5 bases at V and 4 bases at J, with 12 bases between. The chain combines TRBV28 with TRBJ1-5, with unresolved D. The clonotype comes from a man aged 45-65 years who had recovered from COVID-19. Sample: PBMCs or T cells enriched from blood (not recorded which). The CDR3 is CASSRTESNQPQHF. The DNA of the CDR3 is TGTGCCAGCAGTCGGACTGAGTCTAATCAGCCCCAGCATTTT.